The source of this T cell receptor (beta chain) is a study of early T cells in non-severe SARS-CoV-2 infection (dated by TCRdb to the early 2020s). For context, the study as a whole: Because TCR sequencing was done on bulk RNA from unsorted whole blood, the alpha and beta chains could not be paired. Results and caveats for the whole study, not just this receptor: VDJdb matching was skewed toward anti-spike CD8 responses, so virus-specific expansions were likely underestimated and private and CD4 specificities were missed.

Libraries were constructed by 5' RACE. TCRdb lists the instrument as NextSeq 500. The TCR library protocol attached unique molecular identifiers to individual cDNA molecules to correct for sequencing error and PCR bias. TCR alpha and beta chains were both sequenced, and the abundances of alpha and beta sequences in each sample were closely correlated with each other. In the paper's pipeline: V gene, J gene and CDR3 annotation of TCR sequences was performed with Decombinator V4. TCRs were defined as expanded if a significant change between any two time points was detected under a Poisson model with p below 0.0001. Abundances of TCRs were expressed as counts per million after normalisation to the total number of TCRs sequenced in each sample. MAIT TCRs were defined by TRAV1-2 paired with TRAJ12, TRAJ20 or TRAJ33, and iNKT TCRs by TRAV10 paired with TRAJ18. A search of VDJdb, accessed on 1 November 2021, was run for TCRs annotated to CMV, EBV and SARS-CoV-2, with TCRs annotated for multiple antigens excluded. TCRdb reanalyzed the raw reads on its own, using fastp at Q25 for trimming and MiXCR for clone calling, and kept in-frame beta chains. Rows matching on CDR3 protein sequence are summarized as one entry with the most common DNA and genes. TCRdb's processing, not the study's, gives the V and J calls here. This sample comprises just under 60,000 distinct CDR3 sequences, 8% to 9.5% of them detected only once. The ten top clones hold approximately 15% of the sample.

CDR3 length: 14 amino acids, cysteine to phenylalanine. This entry keeps only the CDR3 DNA: 42 bases, framed from base 1. The V end loses 2 bases and the J end loses 1 base, and a stretch of 8 bases separates them. CDR1 and CDR2 (SGHTA, FQGNSA) derive from the germline V gene. This clonotype was seen ten or more times. This receptor's antigen is unknown. Per-base qualities were not stored, and no clone one base away is much larger. This was a case-control study nested in a cohort of healthcare workers in London, UK, who had nasopharyngeal swab PCR tests and blood samples taken every week. Healthcare workers were enrolled in the week of the UK lockdown, from 23 to 31 March 2020, and were followed every week for up to roughly 15 weeks.

The sequence was obtained from an adult who was a healthcare worker with PCR-confirmed SARS-CoV-2 infection or an uninfected control (not recorded which). The chain uses TRBV7-2 and TRBJ2-5; no D segment can be confidently identified. The sequencing input was whole blood. The encoded CDR3 is CASSLSGVQETQYF. The nucleotides read TGTGCCAGCAGCTTATCCGGTGTCCAAGAGACCCAGTACTTC.